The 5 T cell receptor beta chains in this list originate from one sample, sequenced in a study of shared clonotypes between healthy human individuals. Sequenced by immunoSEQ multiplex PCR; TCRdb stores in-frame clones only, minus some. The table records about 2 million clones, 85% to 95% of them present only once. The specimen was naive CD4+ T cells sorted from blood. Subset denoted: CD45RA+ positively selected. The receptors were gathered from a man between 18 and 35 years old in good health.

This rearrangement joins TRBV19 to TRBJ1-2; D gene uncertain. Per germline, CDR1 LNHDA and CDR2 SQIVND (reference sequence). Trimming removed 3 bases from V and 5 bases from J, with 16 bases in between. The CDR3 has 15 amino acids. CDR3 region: CASSIGGKELYGYTF. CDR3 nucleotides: TGTGCCAGTAGTATTGGAGGGAAGGAGTTATATGGCTACACCTTC.

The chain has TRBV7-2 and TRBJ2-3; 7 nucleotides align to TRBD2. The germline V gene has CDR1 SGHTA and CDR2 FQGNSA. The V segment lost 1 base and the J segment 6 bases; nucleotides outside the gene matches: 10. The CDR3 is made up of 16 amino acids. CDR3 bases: TGTGCCAGCAGCTTAGTGCTAGCGGCCAAGCAGGATACGCAGTATTTT. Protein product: CASSLVLAAKQDTQYF.

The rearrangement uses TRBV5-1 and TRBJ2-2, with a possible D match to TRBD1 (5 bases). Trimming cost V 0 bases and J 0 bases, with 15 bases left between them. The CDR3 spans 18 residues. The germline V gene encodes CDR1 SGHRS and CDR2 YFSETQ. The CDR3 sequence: CASSLVGWTPTNTGELFF. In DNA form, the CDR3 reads TGCGCCAGCAGCTTGGTCGGGTGGACACCCACGAACACCGGGGAGCTGTTTTTT.

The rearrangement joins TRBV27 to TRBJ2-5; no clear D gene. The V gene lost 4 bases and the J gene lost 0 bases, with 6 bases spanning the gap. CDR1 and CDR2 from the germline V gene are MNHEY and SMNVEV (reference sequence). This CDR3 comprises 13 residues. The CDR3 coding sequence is TGTGCCAGCAGTTCCCACGACCAAGAGACCCAGTACTTC. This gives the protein CASSSHDQETQYF.

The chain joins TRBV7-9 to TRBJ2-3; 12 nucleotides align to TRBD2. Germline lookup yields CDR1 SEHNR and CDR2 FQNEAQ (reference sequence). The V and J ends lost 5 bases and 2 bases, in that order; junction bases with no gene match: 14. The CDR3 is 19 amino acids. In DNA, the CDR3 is TGTGCCAGCAGCCCGGGTGCGAGAGCTAGCGGGGGGGCCACAGATACGCAGTATTTT. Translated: CASSPGARASGGATDTQYF.